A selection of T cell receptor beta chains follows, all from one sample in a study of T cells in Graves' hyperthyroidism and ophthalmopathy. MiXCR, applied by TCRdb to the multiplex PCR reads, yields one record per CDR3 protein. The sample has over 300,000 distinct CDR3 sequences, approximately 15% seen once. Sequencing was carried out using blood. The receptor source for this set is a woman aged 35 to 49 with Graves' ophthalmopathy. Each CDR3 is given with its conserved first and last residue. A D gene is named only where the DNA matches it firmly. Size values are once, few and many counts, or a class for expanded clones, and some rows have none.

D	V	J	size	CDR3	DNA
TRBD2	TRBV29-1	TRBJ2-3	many	CSVTGTSGRVYTQYF	TGCAGCGTCACAGGGACTAGCGGGAGAGTATATACGCAGTATTTT
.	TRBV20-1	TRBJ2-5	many	CSASVVSETQYF	TGCAGTGCTAGTGTAGTAAGTGAGACCCAGTACTTC
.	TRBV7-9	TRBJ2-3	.	CASSLHWKSWHTQYF	TGTGCCAGCAGCTTACATTGGAAGTCGTGGCATACGCAGTATTTT
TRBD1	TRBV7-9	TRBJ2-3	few	CASSYDRGRTDTQYF	TGTGCCAGCAGCTACGACAGGGGGCGTACAGATACGCAGTATTTT
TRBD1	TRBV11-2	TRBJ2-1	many	CASSKQQGAGSNNEQFF	TGTGCCAGCAGCAAGCAACAGGGGGCAGGGTCTAACAATGAGCAGTTCTTC
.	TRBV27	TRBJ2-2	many	CASRRGAESGELFF	TGTGCCAGCAGGCGAGGGGCGGAGTCCGGGGAGCTGTTTTTT
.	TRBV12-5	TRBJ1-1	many	CASANNQGPDTEAFF	TGTGCTAGTGCCAACAATCAGGGGCCGGACACTGAAGCTTTCTTT
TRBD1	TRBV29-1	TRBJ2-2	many	CSVEGQGAIGELFF	TGCAGCGTTGAGGGACAGGGGGCTATCGGGGAGCTGTTTTTT
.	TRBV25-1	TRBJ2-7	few	CASSEPARVREQYF	TGTGCCAGCAGTGAACCGGCTAGGGTTCGCGAGCAGTACTTC
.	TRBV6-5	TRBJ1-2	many	CASSYGESLGNYGYTF	TGTGCCAGCAGTTACGGAGAGAGCTTAGGGAACTATGGCTACACCTTC
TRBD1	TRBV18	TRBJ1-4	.	CASSPGTGSNEKLFF	TGTGCCAGCTCACCCGGGACAGGCAGTAATGAAAAACTGTTTTTT
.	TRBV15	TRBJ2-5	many	CATSRGYERWETQYF	TGTGCCACCAGCAGAGGCTATGAGAGATGGGAGACCCAGTACTTC
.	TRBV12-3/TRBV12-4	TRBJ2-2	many	CASSFGDTGELFF	TGTGCCAGCAGTTTTGGGGACACCGGGGAGCTGTTTTTT
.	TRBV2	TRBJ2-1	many	CASSGNTLPNNEQFF	TGTGCCAGCAGTGGTAACACCCTGCCGAACAATGAGCAGTTCTTC
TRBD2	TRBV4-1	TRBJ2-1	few	CASSLPGLAGLYEQFF	TGCGCCAGCAGCCTCCCAGGACTAGCGGGACTCTATGAGCAGTTCTTC
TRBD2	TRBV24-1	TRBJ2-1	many	CATSDGTSGAKNEQFF	TGTGCCACCAGTGATGGGACTAGCGGGGCGAAAAATGAGCAGTTCTTC
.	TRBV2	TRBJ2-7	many	CASSMTESYEQYF	TGTGCCAGCAGTATGACGGAATCCTACGAGCAGTACTTC
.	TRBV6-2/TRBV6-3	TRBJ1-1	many	CASSYSSTTGGEAFF	TGTGCCAGCAGTTACTCGAGTACGACAGGAGGTGAAGCTTTCTTT
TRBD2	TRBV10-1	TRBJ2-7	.	CASPYPGLAAYEQYF	TGCGCCAGCCCTTACCCAGGACTAGCGGCATACGAGCAGTACTTC
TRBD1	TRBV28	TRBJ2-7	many	CASSETGGTYEQYF	TGTGCCAGCAGTGAGACAGGGGGTACCTACGAGCAGTACTTC
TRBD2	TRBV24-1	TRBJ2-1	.	CATSVEGRDEQFF	TGTGCCACCAGTGTGGAGGGGAGGGATGAGCAGTTCTTC
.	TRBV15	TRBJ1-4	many	CATGRPTTNEKLFF	TGTGCCACCGGTAGACCGACAACTAATGAAAAACTGTTTTTT
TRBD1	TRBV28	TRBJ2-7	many	CASRPSGQGSPYEQYF	TGTGCCAGCCGACCCTCCGGACAGGGCTCTCCCTACGAGCAGTACTTC
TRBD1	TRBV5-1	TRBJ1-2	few	CASSLSQGEDGYTF	TGCGCCAGCAGCTTGTCACAGGGGGAAGATGGCTACACCTTC
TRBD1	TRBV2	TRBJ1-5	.	CASRTEGQGGNQPQHF	TGTGCCAGCAGGACCGAGGGACAGGGCGGCAATCAGCCCCAGCATTTT
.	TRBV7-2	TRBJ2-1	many	CASSPPGDEQFF	TGTGCCAGCAGCCCCCCAGGGGATGAGCAGTTCTTC
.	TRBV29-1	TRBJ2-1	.	CSVEGDRKNEQFF	TGCAGCGTTGAGGGGGACCGCAAGAATGAGCAGTTCTTC
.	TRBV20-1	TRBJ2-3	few	CSARRPGTDTQYF	TGCAGTGCCCGTAGGCCCGGGACGGATACGCAGTATTTT
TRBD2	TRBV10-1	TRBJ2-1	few	CASSKGSSGSVRYNEQFF	TGCGCCAGCAGTAAAGGTAGTAGCGGGAGCGTAAGGTACAATGAGCAGTTCTTC
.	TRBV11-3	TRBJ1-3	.	CASSLVGRGHSGNTIYF	TGTGCCAGCAGCTTGGTGGGCAGGGGCCACTCTGGAAACACCATATATTTT
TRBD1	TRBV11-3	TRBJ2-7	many	CASSRTGVDYEQYF	TGTGCCAGCAGCCGAACAGGGGTTGACTACGAGCAGTACTTC
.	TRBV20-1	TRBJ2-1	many	CSASGSWQFF	TGCAGTGCTAGCGGGTCTTGGCAGTTCTTC
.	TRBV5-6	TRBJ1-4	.	CASSLNLPGATTNEKLFF	TGTGCCAGCAGCTTGAATTTGCCAGGCGCTACAACTAATGAAAAACTGTTTTTT
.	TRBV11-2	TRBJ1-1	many	CASSLAPATVTEAFF	TGTGCCAGCAGCTTAGCCCCCGCGACAGTCACTGAAGCTTTCTTT
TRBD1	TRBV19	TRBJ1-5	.	CASSTRRQGAGQPQHF	TGTGCCAGTAGTACCAGAAGACAGGGGGCAGGTCAGCCCCAGCATTTT
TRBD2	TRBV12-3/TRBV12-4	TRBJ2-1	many	CASSSLGGLGQERNSNEQFF	TGTGCCAGCAGTTCGCTAGGAGGACTAGGGCAAGAGAGGAATTCCAATGAGCAGTTCTTC
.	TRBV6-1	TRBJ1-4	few	CASRGEEKLFF	TGTGCCAGCCGCGGGGAGGAAAAACTGTTTTTT
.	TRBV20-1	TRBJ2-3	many	CSTNGLRGTDTQYF	TGCAGTACCAATGGCCTCAGGGGAACAGATACGCAGTATTTT
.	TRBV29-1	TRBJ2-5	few	CSARRGQETQYF	TGCAGCGCCCGGAGGGGCCAAGAGACCCAGTACTTC
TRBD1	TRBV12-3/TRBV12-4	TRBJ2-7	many	CASSLEGTDYEQYF	TGTGCCAGCAGTTTAGAGGGGACAGACTACGAGCAGTACTTC
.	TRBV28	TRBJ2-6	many	CASTKKRSSGANVLTF	TGTGCCAGCACCAAAAAGCGGAGCTCTGGGGCCAACGTCCTGACTTTC
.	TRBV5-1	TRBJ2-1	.	CASSAAGFANEQFF	TGCGCCAGCAGCGCCGCCGGGTTCGCCAATGAGCAGTTCTTC